A selection of T cell receptor beta chains follows, all from one sample in a study of T cells in Graves' hyperthyroidism and ophthalmopathy. TCRdb re-derived calls from the multiplex PCR reads in MiXCR, one entry per CDR3 protein. Of over 250,000 distinct CDR3 sequences listed, 20% to 25% are singletons. The sequencing sample was made of blood. These receptors were collected from a man between 25 and 39 years old with Graves' ophthalmopathy. CDR3s include the opening cysteine and the closing phenylalanine or tryptophan. D genes are given only for firm matches. Clone size is shown for a subset of rows, as once, few, many or a class of expanded clone.

j_call clone_size v_call d_call cdr3_aa cdr3_nt
TRBJ1-2 NA TRBV20-1 NA CSARESGAPSNYGYTF TGCAGTGCTAGAGAGAGCGGAGCGCCTTCTAACTATGGCTACACCTTC
TRBJ1-1 many TRBV5-1 TRBD1 CASSSGQVLGTEAFF TGCGCCAGCAGCTCGGGACAGGTATTGGGCACTGAAGCTTTCTTT
TRBJ1-4 NA TRBV19 TRBD1 CASSYGGTDEKLFF TGTGCCAGTAGCTACGGCGGGACAGATGAAAAACTGTTTTTT
TRBJ2-2 NA TRBV5-4 TRBD2 CASSSFLAGGSTGELFF TGTGCCAGCAGCTCCTTCCTAGCGGGAGGCAGCACCGGGGAGCTGTTTTTT
TRBJ2-5 NA TRBV6-1 TRBD2 CASSRGLAGDGLQYF TGTGCCAGCAGCCGAGGACTAGCGGGAGACGGCCTTCAGTACTTC
TRBJ2-7 many TRBV6-1 TRBD2 CASSERGYEQYF TGTGCCAGCAGTGAGCGGGGGTACGAGCAGTACTTC
TRBJ2-3 NA TRBV28 TRBD2 CASSLYYSGRGTDTQYF TGTGCCAGCAGTTTATACTATAGCGGGAGAGGAACAGATACGCAGTATTTT
TRBJ2-1 NA TRBV11-2 TRBD2 CASSFRGVGNEQFF TGTGCCAGCAGCTTCCGGGGGGTAGGGAATGAGCAGTTCTTC
TRBJ2-6 NA TRBV7-8 NA CASNTLIGQRHSGANVLTF TGTGCCAGCAACACCTTAATAGGACAGAGACATTCTGGGGCCAACGTCCTGACTTTC
TRBJ1-1 many TRBV3-1 NA CASSLQGDTVTEAFF TGTGCCAGCAGTCTACAGGGTGACACGGTCACTGAAGCTTTCTTT
TRBJ1-4 NA TRBV7-9 NA CASSLVESTNEKLFF TGTGCCAGCAGCTTAGTGGAATCAACTAATGAAAAACTGTTTTTT
TRBJ1-3 many TRBV30 NA CAWGRRGAAGNTIYF TGTGCCTGGGGGCGTAGGGGGGCGGCTGGAAACACCATATATTTT
TRBJ2-7 few TRBV6-6 NA CASSYSRTDTYEQYF TGTGCCAGCAGTTACTCTAGGACGGACACCTACGAGCAGTACTTC
TRBJ2-7 NA TRBV5-1 TRBD2 CASRITSGSQYEQYF TGCGCCAGCAGAATTACTAGCGGGAGCCAGTACGAGCAGTACTTC
TRBJ1-6 NA TRBV9 TRBD1 CASSPTGDQNSPLHF TGTGCCAGCAGCCCAACAGGGGATCAAAATTCACCCCTCCACTTT
TRBJ2-1 NA TRBV4-2 TRBD2 CASSQPSGSYNEQFF TGTGCCAGCAGCCAACCTAGCGGCTCCTACAATGAGCAGTTCTTC
TRBJ2-5 NA TRBV5-1 TRBD1 CASSLGAGGTETQYF TGCGCCAGCAGCTTGGGGGCAGGGGGCACAGAGACCCAGTACTTC
TRBJ1-5 few TRBV5-1 NA CAGSLEGGDQPQHF TGCGCCGGCAGCTTGGAAGGGGGAGATCAGCCCCAGCATTTT
TRBJ2-2 NA TRBV7-3 NA CASSAGDSAATGELFF TGTGCCAGCAGCGCCGGGGACTCAGCTGCGACCGGGGAGCTGTTTTTT
TRBJ2-2 NA TRBV2 NA CASRPPGELFF TGTGCCAGCAGGCCACCCGGGGAGCTGTTTTTT
TRBJ1-2 many TRBV11-3 NA CASSLDLGSNYGYTF TGTGCCAGCAGCTTAGATTTGGGCAGTAACTATGGCTACACCTTC
TRBJ1-1 NA TRBV7-8 TRBD1 CASSPRRGPNTEAFF TGTGCCAGCAGCCCCCGCAGGGGGCCGAACACTGAAGCTTTCTTT
TRBJ2-3 many TRBV11-2 NA CASTPEWLAADTQYF TGTGCCAGCACCCCGGAGTGGCTAGCAGCAGATACGCAGTATTTT
TRBJ2-1 NA TRBV24-1 NA CATSLYSEQFF TGTGCCACCAGTTTGTACAGTGAGCAGTTCTTC
TRBJ1-2 few TRBV11-3 NA CASSLEQGPHGYTF TGTGCCAGCAGCTTGGAACAGGGCCCCCATGGCTACACCTTC
TRBJ2-2 few TRBV6-1 TRBD2 CASSDKAGGPRAGELFF TGTGCCAGCAGTGATAAAGCGGGAGGGCCCCGGGCCGGGGAGCTGTTTTTT
TRBJ1-1 many TRBV12-5 NA CASGLGTWYGTEAFF TGTGCTAGTGGTTTGGGGACCTGGTACGGGACTGAAGCTTTCTTT
TRBJ2-1 NA TRBV5-1 NA CASSLEGIPYNEQFF TGCGCCAGCAGCTTGGAAGGGATCCCCTACAATGAGCAGTTCTTC
TRBJ1-2 NA TRBV29-1 NA CSVELGQTMINYGYTF TGCAGCGTTGAATTGGGGCAAACGATGATCAACTATGGCTACACCTTC
TRBJ2-1 few TRBV15 NA CATSKQAKQFF TGTGCCACCAGCAAACAGGCTAAGCAGTTCTTC
TRBJ2-3 NA TRBV6-2/TRBV6-3 NA CATSPRGTDTQYF TGTGCCACCTCCCCCCGGGGAACAGATACGCAGTATTTT